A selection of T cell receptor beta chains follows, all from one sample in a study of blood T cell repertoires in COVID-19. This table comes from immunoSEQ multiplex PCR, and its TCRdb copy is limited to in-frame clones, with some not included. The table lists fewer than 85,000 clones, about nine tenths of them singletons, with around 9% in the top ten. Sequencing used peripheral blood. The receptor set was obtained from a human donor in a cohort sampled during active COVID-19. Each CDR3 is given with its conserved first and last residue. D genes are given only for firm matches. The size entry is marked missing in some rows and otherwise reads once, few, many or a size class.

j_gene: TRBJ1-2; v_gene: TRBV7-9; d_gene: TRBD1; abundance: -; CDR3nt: TGTGCCAGCAGCTTAGCGGGAGGGTCAGGGGGCGGTTATGGCTACACCTTC; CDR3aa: CASSLAGGSGGGYGYTF
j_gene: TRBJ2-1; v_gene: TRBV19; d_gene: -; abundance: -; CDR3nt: TGTGCCAGTAGTAAAACAGGCTACAATGAGCAGTTCTTC; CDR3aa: CASSKTGYNEQFF
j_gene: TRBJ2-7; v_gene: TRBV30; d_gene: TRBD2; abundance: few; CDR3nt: TGTGCCTGGAGTATGAGCGGGGGCTTCTACGAGCAGTACTTC; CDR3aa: CAWSMSGGFYEQYF
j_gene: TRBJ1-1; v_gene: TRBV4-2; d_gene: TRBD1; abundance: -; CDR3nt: TGTGCCAGCAGCCACCGGGACAGGGACAACACTGAAGCTTTCTTT; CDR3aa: CASSHRDRDNTEAFF
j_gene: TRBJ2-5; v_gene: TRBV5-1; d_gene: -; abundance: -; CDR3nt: TGCGCCAGCAGCTTTTCTTTAGAGACCCAGTACTTC; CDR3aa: CASSFSLETQYF
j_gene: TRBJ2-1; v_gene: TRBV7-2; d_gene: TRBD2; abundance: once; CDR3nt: TGTGCCAGCAGCTTAGCTGGACTAGAGAACTACAATGAGCAGTTCTTC; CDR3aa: CASSLAGLENYNEQFF
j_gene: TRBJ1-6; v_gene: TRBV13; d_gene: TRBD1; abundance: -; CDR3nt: TGTGCCAGCAGTCAGACAGGGGTAAGCTCACCCCTCCACTTT; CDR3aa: CASSQTGVSSPLHF
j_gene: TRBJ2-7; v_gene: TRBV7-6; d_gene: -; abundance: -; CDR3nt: TGTGCCAGCAGCCCCCGGTTGGGCAGCTCCTACGAGCAGTACTTC; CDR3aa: CASSPRLGSSYEQYF
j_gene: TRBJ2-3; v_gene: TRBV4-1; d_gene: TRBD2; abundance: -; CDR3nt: TGCGCCAGCAGCCAAGGTTGGAGCGGGAGGGAAGTTACAGATACGCAGTATTTT; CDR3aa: CASSQGWSGREVTDTQYF
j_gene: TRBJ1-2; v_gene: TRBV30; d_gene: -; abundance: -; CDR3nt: TGTGCCTGGACAAAGACGGCCGAGCTGCCTCGACTGTTC; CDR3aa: CAWTKTAELPRLF
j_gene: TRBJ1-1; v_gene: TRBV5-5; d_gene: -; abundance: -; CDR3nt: TGTGCCAGCAGCTTGGACAGGGCTAGAGATGAAGCTTTCTTT; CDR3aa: CASSLDRARDEAFF